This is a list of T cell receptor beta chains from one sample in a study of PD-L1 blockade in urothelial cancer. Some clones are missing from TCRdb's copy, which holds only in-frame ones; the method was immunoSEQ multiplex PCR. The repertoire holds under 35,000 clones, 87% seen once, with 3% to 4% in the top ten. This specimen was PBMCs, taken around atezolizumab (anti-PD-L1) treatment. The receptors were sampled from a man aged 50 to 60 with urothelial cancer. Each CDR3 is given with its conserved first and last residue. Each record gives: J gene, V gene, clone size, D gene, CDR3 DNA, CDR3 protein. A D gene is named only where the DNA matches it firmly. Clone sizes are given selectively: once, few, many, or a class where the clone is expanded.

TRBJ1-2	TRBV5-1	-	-	TGCGCCAGCAGCTTGTTGGACATCGGATTATATGGCTACACCTTC	CASSLLDIGLYGYTF
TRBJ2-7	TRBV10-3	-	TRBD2	TGTGCCATCAGTGAGTCGCAGGCTAGCGGAGGGGACGAGCAGTACTTC	CAISESQASGGDEQYF
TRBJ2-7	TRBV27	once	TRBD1	TGTGCCAGCAGTCCATCAGGGACAGGGGTTACCTACGAGCAGTACTTC	CASSPSGTGVTYEQYF
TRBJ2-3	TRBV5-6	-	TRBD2	TGTGCCAGCGGGGGGGGAATCCGTACAGATACGCAGTATTTT	CASGGGIRTDTQYF
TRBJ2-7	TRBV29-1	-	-	TGCAGCGTTAGCGGATTGACCTCCTACGAGCAGTACTTC	CSVSGLTSYEQYF
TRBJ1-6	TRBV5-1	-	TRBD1	TGCGCCAGCAGGTCAGGGGGCTTCTATAATTCACCCCTCCACTTT	CASRSGGFYNSPLHF
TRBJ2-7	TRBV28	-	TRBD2	TGTGCCAGCAGATCTAAGGGGAGGGGCAGGGTGTCCGAGCAGTACTTC	CASRSKGRGRVSEQYF
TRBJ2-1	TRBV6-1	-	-	TGTGCCAGCCGGGACCGAGGGGGCTCCTACAATGAGCAGTTCTTC	CASRDRGGSYNEQFF
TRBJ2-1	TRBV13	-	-	TGTGCCAGCAGCTTAGAAACAAGCTCCTACAATGAGCAGTTCTTC	CASSLETSSYNEQFF
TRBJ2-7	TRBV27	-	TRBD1	TGTGCCAGCAGTTTCACGACAGGGGGCCTTGTCACCTACGAGCAGTACTTC	CASSFTTGGLVTYEQYF
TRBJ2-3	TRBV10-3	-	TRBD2	TGTGCCATCAGTCAAGCGGGAGGTGGGATAAGCACAGATACGCAGTATTTT	CAISQAGGGISTDTQYF
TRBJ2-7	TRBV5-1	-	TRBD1	TGCGCCAGCAGCTTGGCCGGACAGGGGTTGCACGAGCAGTACTTC	CASSLAGQGLHEQYF
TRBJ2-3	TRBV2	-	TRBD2	TGTGCCATCGCGGGGGAAGATACGCAGTATTTT	CAIAGEDTQYF
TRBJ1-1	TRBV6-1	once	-	TGTGCCAGCAGTGAAGATCCCGGAGGATACACTGAAGCTTTCTTT	CASSEDPGGYTEAFF
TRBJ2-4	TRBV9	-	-	TGTGCCAGCAGCGCAAGCACAGCTACCAAAAACATTCAGTACTTC	CASSASTATKNIQYF
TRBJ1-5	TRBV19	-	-	TGTGCCAGTAGGCCCCGGGGGAATCAGCCCCAGCATTTT	CASRPRGNQPQHF
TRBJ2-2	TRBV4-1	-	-	TGCGCCAGCAGCCAAGCGGGGATTCTAAGCGTCGGGGAGCTGTTTTTT	CASSQAGILSVGELFF
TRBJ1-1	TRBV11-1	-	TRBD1	TGTGCCAGCAGCCCCCTGGGACAGGGGCCATACCGGGGCACTGAAGCTTTCTTT	CASSPLGQGPYRGTEAFF
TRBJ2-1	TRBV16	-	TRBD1	TGTGCCAGCAGCCAGCGGACAGGTCCGAACAATGAGCAGTTCTTC	CASSQRTGPNNEQFF
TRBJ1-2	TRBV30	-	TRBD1	TGTGCCTGGAGTGGGGACAGGGGACGGGGGCGCTACACCTTC	CAWSGDRGRGRYTF
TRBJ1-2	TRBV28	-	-	TGTGCCAGCAGAGGACCGGGAGGGAACTATGGCTACACCTTC	CASRGPGGNYGYTF
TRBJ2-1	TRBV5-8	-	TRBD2	TGTGCCAGCAGCAAACTAGCGGGAGTTGACGTTGAGCAGTTCTTC	CASSKLAGVDVEQFF
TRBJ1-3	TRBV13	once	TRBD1	TGTGCCAGCAGCACGGGGACAGGGGGTGGAAACACCATATATTTT	CASSTGTGGGNTIYF
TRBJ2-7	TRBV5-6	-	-	TGTGCCAGCAGCTCCACCTACGAGCAGTACTTC	CASSSTYEQYF
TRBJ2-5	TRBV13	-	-	TGTGCCAGCAGCTACGGGGACTTTGGGTTTTCGTCTAACGGGGCCCAGTACTTC	CASSYGDFGFSSNGAQYF
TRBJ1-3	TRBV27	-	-	TGTGCCAGCAGTCCCTACTACAGGGCTGGAAACACCATATATTTT	CASSPYYRAGNTIYF
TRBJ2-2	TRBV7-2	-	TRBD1	TGTGCCAGCAGCTCGGACAGGGGTAACACCGGGGAGCTGTTTTTT	CASSSDRGNTGELFF
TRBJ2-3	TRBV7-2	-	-	TGTGCCAGCAGCTCGGATGGAAGGGGGGATACGCAGTATTTT	CASSSDGRGDTQYF
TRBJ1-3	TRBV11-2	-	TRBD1	TGTGCCAGCAGCTTCAGCCGGACAGGCTATGGAAACACCATATATTTT	CASSFSRTGYGNTIYF
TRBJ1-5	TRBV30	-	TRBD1	TGTGCCTGGAGTGTAAGGGACAGGGACCATCAGCCCCAGCATTTT	CAWSVRDRDHQPQHF
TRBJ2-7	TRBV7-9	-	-	TGTGCCAGCAGCTTGGGGGGGCTAGACTACGAGCAGTACTTC	CASSLGGLDYEQYF
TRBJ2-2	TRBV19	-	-	TGTGCCAGTAGTATCGACCCGGCAGGGAGGACCGGGGAGCTGTTTTTT	CASSIDPAGRTGELFF
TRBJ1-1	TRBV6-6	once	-	TGTGCCAGCAGTTACGGTGGGGCTGGGACTGAAGCTTTCTTT	CASSYGGAGTEAFF
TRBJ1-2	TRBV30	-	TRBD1	TGTGCCGGCGCACCGGGACAGGGGTTTGGCTACACCTTC	CAGAPGQGFGYTF
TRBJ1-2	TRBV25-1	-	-	TGTGCCAGCAGTGATTCAACTGCCAGGGCATCGAATGGCTACACCTTT	CASSDSTARASNGYTF